Reported below is one TCR beta chain. Participants, about 18 to 89 years old, spanned around 25 US areas. Cohort 3 donors were reported recovered after two negative PCRs, clearance, or symptom resolution. Per the study methods: Estimated nucleated cell counts came from reference gene primer amplification. Profiled with immunoSEQ multiplex PCR; TCRdb holds only in-frame clones, not every one. That table is the source of V, J and clone size, and D and trimming were worked out from the DNA. The data contain a few hundred thousand clones, just under 90% of them singletons. This entry comes from a study of blood T cell repertoires in COVID-19. Study at large: In each case, the material was cDNA or gDNA derived from T cells, B-cell-depleted T cells, or PBMCs.

Per germline, CDR1 SGHRS and CDR2 YFSETQ. The length of the CDR3 is 15 residues. V lost 0 bases, J lost 0 bases, and 9 bases lay in between. The clonotype comes from a woman in her 50s who had recovered from COVID-19. This chain joins TRBV5-1 and TRBJ1-1, with a possible D match to TRBD1 (5 bases). Sequences were obtained from PBMCs or T cells enriched from blood (not recorded which). The CDR3 spells CASSLGAGLNTEAFF. The CDR3 bases are TGCGCCAGCAGCTTGGGGGCGGGGCTGAACACTGAAGCTTTCTTT.